Following are 19 T cell receptor beta chains from one sample sequenced in a study of cytomegalovirus exposure and HLA in healthy donors. With 60 Vbeta and 13 Jbeta primers, the PCR was carried out. Sequenced by immunoSEQ multiplex PCR; TCRdb stores in-frame clones only, minus some. The repertoire holds 90,000 to 100,000 clones, 75% to 85% seen once, with 4.9% in the top ten. The material sequenced was PBMCs. These receptors were taken from a woman aged 35 to 49 in good health and CMV-seronegative.

The chain has TRBV13 and TRBJ2-5; 8 bases are a match to TRBD1. The CDR3 consists of 14 residues. Germline CDR1 PRHDT, CDR2 FYEKMQ (reference sequence). J gave up 5 bases and V 1 base, and 3 bases lay outside the gene matches. The CDR3 DNA follows: TGTGCCAGCAGCTTAGAACAGGGGGTGGAGACCCAGTACTTC. This codes for CASSLEQGVETQYF.

This rearrangement joins TRBV5-1 to TRBJ2-7, with D possibly matching TRBD2 (5 bases). CDR1 is SGHRS, CDR2 YFSETQ, per germline. The CDR3 is 11 amino acids. V was clipped by 2 bases and J by 6 bases, with 6 bases between them. The CDR3 DNA is TGCGCCAGCAGCTTTGGAGGCGAGCAGTACTTC. Translation: CASSFGGEQYF.

V gene TRBV6-5 combines with J gene TRBJ1-2; tentative D call: TRBD1 (5 bases). The CDR3 has 14 residues. V was trimmed by 5 bases and J by 4 bases, leaving 14 bases between them. The germline CDR1 and CDR2 sequences are MNHEY and SVGAGI. In DNA, the CDR3 is TGTGCCAGCAGTCAGGGAGGTGCGACCTATGGCTACACCTTC. Its protein product is CASSQGGATYGYTF.

The chain uses TRBV27 and TRBJ1-2; TRBD1 might be the D (6 bases). The CDR3 is 17 residues long. Germline V gene lookup returns CDR1 MNHEY and CDR2 SMNVEV (reference sequence). Trimming took off 5 bases at V and 7 bases at J, with 26 bases between the two ends. In DNA form, the CDR3 reads TGTGCCAGCAGTCTCTCGGGGGGCATACCCCTTTATGGTGGCTACACCTTC. It encodes CASSLSGGIPLYGGYTF.

The chain is built from TRBV15 and TRBJ1-2, with D hard to call. CDR1 LNHNV and CDR2 YYDKDF come from the germline V gene (reference sequence). The CDR3 is made up of 13 amino acids. With 1 base removed from V and 3 bases from J, the gap between germline ends came to 6 bases. The CDR3 region is CATSRAPDYGYTF. In DNA form, the CDR3 reads TGTGCCACCAGCAGAGCCCCGGACTATGGCTACACCTTC.

This clone was seen a few times. The chain employs TRBV2 and TRBJ1-3; no firm D call. The CDR3 has 16 amino acids. V lost 5 bases and J 2 bases, leaving 16 bases between the germline ends. Germline V gives CDR1 SNHLY, CDR2 FYNNEI. The CDR3 sequence is CASSPQLTRTGNTIYF. In DNA, the CDR3 is TGTGCCAGCAGTCCGCAATTAACAAGAACTGGAAACACCATATATTTT.

The chain uses TRBV9 and TRBJ1-1, with D maybe TRBD1 (5 bases). Germline V gene lookup returns CDR1 SGDLS and CDR2 YYNGEE. The CDR3 has 14 residues. Trimming shortened V by 1 base and J by 2 bases, and 9 bases separated the two germline ends. As DNA, the CDR3 is TGTGCCAGCAGCGTAACAGGTGCTAACACTGAAGCTTTCTTT. This codes for CASSVTGANTEAFF.

The chain couples TRBV19 to TRBJ1-4; perhaps TRBD1 as D (5 bases). The CDR3 runs to 14 residues. CDR1 is LNHDA, CDR2 SQIVND, per germline (reference sequence). The V and J ends lost 10 bases and 4 bases respectively, with 16 bases between them. DNA of the CDR3: TGTGCCACTCAATCGCGGGGCTTTAATGAAAAACTGTTTTTT. Translation gives CATQSRGFNEKLFF.

The V call is TRBV6-5, the J call TRBJ1-4; 9 bases are a match to TRBD1. The CDR3 is 13 amino acids. The V and J ends lost 5 bases and 7 bases, in that order; junction bases with no gene match: 2. Germline V gives CDR1 MNHEY, CDR2 SVGAGI. CDR3 region: CASSTGGGEKLFF. In DNA, the CDR3 is TGTGCCAGCAGTACAGGGGGCGGTGAAAAACTGTTTTTT.

V and J are TRBV29-1 and TRBJ2-7; TRBD1 aligns across 8 bases. Germline CDR1 SQVTM, CDR2 ANQGSEA. Trimming at V came to 6 bases and at J to 2 bases, leaving 3 bases not matched to a gene. The length of the CDR3 is 12 residues. The CDR3 DNA follows: TGCAGCGTAGGACAGGGAACCTACGAGCAGTACTTC. The encoded protein is CSVGQGTYEQYF.

The chain is built from TRBV4-3 and TRBJ2-3; D remains ambiguous. This CDR3 has 17 amino acids. Germline V lookup: CDR1 LGHNA, CDR2 YSLEER. The V gene lost 1 base and the J gene lost 2 bases, with 16 bases spanning the gap. CDR3 nucleotide sequence: TGCGCCAGCAGCCAAGTGGCGTTTGCGGCGCCCACAGATACGCAGTATTTT. It yields the protein CASSQVAFAAPTDTQYF.

Only one count was recorded for this clone. Here the CDR3 DNA reads TGTGCCAGCAGCTTAGCTGAGGGCGTGGAGACCCAGTACTTC. This encodes CASSLAEGVETQYF. V gene TRBV7-9 combines with J gene TRBJ2-5, with a tentative D call TRBD2 (5 bases). Trimming took off 0 bases at V and 5 bases at J, with 10 bases between the two ends. The CDR3 runs 14 residues. CDR1 is SEHNR and CDR2 is FQNEAQ in the germline V gene (reference sequence). The variable domain in full, with the rest retrieved from reference TRBV7-9 and TRBJ2-5, is DTGVSQNPRHKITKRGQNVTFRCDPISEHNRLYWYRQTLGQGPEFLTYFQNEAQLEKSRLLSDRFSAERPKGSFSTLEIQRTEQGDSAMYLCASSLAEGVETQYFGPGTRLLVL.

This clone was detected only a few times. The chain joins TRBV15 to TRBJ1-5, with D possibly TRBD1 on 6 matching bases. Germline-derived CDR1 and CDR2 are LNHNV and YYDKDF (reference sequence). The CDR3 runs 14 residues. Trimming removed 4 bases from V and 1 base from J, with 8 bases in between. The CDR3 nucleotides read TGTGCCACCAGCACAGACAGGAGCAATCAGCCCCAGCATTTT. Residues: CATSTDRSNQPQHF.

A single count supports this clone. V and J are TRBV11-2 and TRBJ1-1; D is uncertain. Germline CDR1 reads SGHAT; CDR2 reads FQNNGV. V lost 5 bases and J lost 1, with 11 bases in between. The CDR3 is 14 amino acids. The CDR3 sequence: CASSPNPGNTEAFF. In nucleotides, the CDR3 is TGTGCCAGCAGCCCCAACCCGGGGAACACTGAAGCTTTCTTT.

V gene TRBV9 combines with J gene TRBJ1-2; a weak D match, TRBD1 (6 bases). The CDR3 contains 15 residues. V dropped 4 bases and J dropped 2 bases, with 15 bases sitting between them. CDR1 and CDR2 (germline): SGDLS, YYNGEE. CDR3: CASSRSGGANYGYTF. CDR3 DNA sequence: TGTGCCAGCAGCAGGAGCGGGGGGGCGAACTATGGCTACACCTTC.

V usage is TRBV15 and J usage is TRBJ1-3; no clear D. Looked up from germline, CDR1 is LNHNV and CDR2 is YYDKDF (reference sequence). V was cut by 1 base and J by 0 bases, with 13 bases left in between. The CDR3 has 17 residues. The chain's CDR3 is CATSRATLANSGNTIYF. For the CDR3, the DNA is TGTGCCACCAGCAGAGCCACCCTGGCCAACTCTGGAAACACCATATATTTT.

CDR3 residues: CASSRGDSGNTEAFF. CDR3 sequence (DNA): TGTGCCAGCAGTCGTGGGGACTCCGGGAACACTGAAGCTTTCTTT. The gene calls are TRBV6-5 and TRBJ1-1; a weak D match, TRBD1 (5 bases). V dropped 5 bases and J dropped 1 base, with 14 bases sitting between them. Germline V gives CDR1 MNHEY, CDR2 SVGAGI. There are 15 residues in the CDR3.

This clone has just a few counts. The chain combines TRBV2 with TRBJ2-7; 8 bases fit TRBD1. Looked up from germline, CDR1 is SNHLY and CDR2 is FYNNEI. Trimming removed 7 bases from V and 7 bases from J; junction bases left unmatched: 12. The CDR3 is made up of 14 amino acids. Here the CDR3 reads CASKGTGPLGEQYF. The CDR3 bases are TGTGCCAGCAAAGGGACAGGCCCCCTGGGGGAGCAGTACTTC.

This sequence joins TRBV28 and TRBJ2-6; D uncertain. This CDR3 has 15 amino acids. Germline CDR1 and CDR2: MDHEN and SYDVKM. V lost 3 bases to trimming and J lost 2 bases, with 8 bases between them. This chain's CDR3 is CASSFAVPGANVLTF. In nucleotides, the CDR3 is TGTGCCAGCAGTTTTGCAGTACCTGGGGCCAACGTCCTGACTTTC.